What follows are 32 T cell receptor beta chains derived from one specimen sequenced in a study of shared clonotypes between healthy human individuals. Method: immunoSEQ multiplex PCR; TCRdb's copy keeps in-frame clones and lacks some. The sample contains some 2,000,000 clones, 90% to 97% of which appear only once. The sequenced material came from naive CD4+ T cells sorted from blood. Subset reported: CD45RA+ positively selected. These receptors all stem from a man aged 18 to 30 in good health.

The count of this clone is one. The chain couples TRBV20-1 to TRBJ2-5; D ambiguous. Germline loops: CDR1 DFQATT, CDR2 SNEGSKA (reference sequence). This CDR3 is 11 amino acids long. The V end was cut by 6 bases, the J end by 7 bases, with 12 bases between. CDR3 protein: CSARTVGTQYF. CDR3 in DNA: TGCAGTGCCCGGACGGTCGGGACCCAGTACTTC.

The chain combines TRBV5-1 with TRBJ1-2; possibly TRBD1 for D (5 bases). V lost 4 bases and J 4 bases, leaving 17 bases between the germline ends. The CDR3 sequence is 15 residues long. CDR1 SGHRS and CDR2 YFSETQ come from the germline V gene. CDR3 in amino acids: CASSAWEGRAYGYTF. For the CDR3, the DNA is TGCGCCAGCAGCGCCTGGGAGGGGCGCGCCTATGGCTACACCTTC. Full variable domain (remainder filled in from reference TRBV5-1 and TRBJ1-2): KAGVTQTPRYLIKTRGQQVTLSCSPISGHRSVSWYQQTPGQGLQFLFEYFSETQRNKGNFPGRFSGRQFSNSRSEMNVSTLELGDSALYLCASSAWEGRAYGYTFGSGTRLTVV.

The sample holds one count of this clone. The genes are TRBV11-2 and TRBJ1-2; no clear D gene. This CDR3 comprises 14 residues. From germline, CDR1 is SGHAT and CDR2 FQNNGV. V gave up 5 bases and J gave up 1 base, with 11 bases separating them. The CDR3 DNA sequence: TGTGCCAGCAGCCCTCCAGGATTTAACTATGGCTACACCTTC. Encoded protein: CASSPPGFNYGYTF.

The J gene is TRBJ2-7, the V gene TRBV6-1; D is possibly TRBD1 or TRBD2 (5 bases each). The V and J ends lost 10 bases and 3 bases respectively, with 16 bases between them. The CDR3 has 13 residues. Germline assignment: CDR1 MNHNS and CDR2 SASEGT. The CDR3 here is CATYPGPHYEQYF. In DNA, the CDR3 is TGTGCCACCTACCCGGGGCCCCACTACGAGCAGTACTTC.

The CDR3 here is CASRRSSGRYEQFF. The CDR3 DNA reads as TGTGCCAGCAGGAGATCTAGCGGGAGGTATGAGCAGTTCTTC. This chain connects TRBV5-4 to TRBJ2-1, with TRBD2 matching 11 bases. This CDR3 has 14 amino acids. Germline values: CDR1 SGHNT, CDR2 YYREEE (reference sequence). J gave up 8 bases and V 5 bases, and 6 bases lay outside the gene matches.

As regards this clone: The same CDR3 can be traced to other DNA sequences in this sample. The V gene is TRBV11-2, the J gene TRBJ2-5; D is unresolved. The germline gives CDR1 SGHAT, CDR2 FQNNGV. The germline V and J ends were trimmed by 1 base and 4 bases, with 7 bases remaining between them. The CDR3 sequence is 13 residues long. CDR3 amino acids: CASSLVRRETQYF. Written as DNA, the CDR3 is TGTGCCAGCAGCTTAGTTCGGAGAGAGACCCAGTACTTC.

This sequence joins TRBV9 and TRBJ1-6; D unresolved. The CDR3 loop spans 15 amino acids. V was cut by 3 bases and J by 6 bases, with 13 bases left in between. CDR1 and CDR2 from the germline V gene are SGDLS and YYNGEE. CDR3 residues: CASSGLGEVNSPLHF. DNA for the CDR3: TGTGCCAGCAGCGGCCTCGGGGAGGTTAATTCACCCCTCCACTTT.

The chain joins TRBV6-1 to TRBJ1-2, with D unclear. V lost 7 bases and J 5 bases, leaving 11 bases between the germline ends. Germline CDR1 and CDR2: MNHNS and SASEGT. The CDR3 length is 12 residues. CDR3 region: CASIELYYGYTF. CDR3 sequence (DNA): TGTGCCAGCATCGAACTCTATTATGGCTACACCTTC.

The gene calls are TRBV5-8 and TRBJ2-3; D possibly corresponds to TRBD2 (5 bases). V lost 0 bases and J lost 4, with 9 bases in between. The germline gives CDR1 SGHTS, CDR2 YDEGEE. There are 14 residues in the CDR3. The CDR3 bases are TGTGCCAGCAGCTTGGGGCTAGCTTCAGATACGCAGTATTTT. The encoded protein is CASSLGLASDTQYF.

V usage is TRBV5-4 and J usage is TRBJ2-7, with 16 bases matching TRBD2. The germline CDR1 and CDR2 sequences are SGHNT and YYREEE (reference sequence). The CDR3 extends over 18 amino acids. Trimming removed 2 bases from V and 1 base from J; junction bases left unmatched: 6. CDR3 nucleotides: TGTGCCAGCAGCTTCGGGACTAGCGGGGGGGCCGTATCCTACGAGCAGTACTTC. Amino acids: CASSFGTSGGAVSYEQYF.

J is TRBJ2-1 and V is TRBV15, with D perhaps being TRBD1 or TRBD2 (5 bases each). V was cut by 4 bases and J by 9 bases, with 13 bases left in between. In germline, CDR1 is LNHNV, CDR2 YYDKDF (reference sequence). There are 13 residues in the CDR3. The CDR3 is CATSTRGVGEQFF. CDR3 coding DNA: TGTGCCACCAGCACAAGAGGGGTGGGTGAGCAGTTCTTC.

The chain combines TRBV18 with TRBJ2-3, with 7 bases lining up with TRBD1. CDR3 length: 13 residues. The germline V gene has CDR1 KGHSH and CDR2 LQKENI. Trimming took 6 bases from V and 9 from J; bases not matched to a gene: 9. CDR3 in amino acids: CASSPRQGITQYF. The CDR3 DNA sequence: TGTGCCAGCTCGCCGCGACAGGGTATCACGCAGTATTTT.

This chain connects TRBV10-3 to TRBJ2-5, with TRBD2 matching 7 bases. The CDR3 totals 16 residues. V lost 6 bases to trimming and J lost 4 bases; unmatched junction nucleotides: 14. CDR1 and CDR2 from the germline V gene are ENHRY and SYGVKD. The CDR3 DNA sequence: TGTGCCATCAGCACTCGGGTGACTGGGGGGGGAGAGACCCAGTACTTC. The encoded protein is CAISTRVTGGGETQYF.

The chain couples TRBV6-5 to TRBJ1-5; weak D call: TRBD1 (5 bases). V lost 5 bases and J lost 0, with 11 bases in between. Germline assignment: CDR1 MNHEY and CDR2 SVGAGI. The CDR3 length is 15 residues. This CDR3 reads CASSPSGLSNQPQHF. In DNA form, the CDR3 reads TGTGCCAGCAGTCCCTCGGGGCTTAGCAATCAGCCCCAGCATTTT.

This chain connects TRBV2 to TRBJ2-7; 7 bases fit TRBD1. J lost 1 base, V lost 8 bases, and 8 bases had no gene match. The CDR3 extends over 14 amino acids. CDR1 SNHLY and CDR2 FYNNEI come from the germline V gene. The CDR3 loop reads CASLLETGSYEQYF. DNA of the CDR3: TGTGCCAGCCTCCTCGAGACAGGGTCCTACGAGCAGTACTTC. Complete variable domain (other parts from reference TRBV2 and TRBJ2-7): EPEVTQTPSHQVTQMGQEVILRCVPISNHLYFYWYRQILGQKVEFLVSFYNNEISEKSEIFDDQFSVERPDGSNFTLKIRSTKLEDSAMYFCASLLETGSYEQYFGPGTRLTVT.

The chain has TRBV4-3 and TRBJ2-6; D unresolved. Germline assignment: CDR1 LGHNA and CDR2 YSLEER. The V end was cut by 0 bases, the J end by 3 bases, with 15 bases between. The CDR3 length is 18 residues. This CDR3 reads CASSQEFLASIGANVLTF. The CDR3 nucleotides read TGCGCCAGCAGCCAAGAATTTCTGGCCAGTATTGGGGCCAACGTCCTGACTTTC.

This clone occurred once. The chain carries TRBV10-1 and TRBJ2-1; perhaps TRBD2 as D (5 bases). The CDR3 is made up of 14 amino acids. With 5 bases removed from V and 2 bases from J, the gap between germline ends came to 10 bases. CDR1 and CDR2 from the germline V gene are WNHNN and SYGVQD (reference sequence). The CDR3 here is CASSTSSAYNEQFF. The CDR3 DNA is TGCGCCAGCAGTACTAGTTCCGCCTACAATGAGCAGTTCTTC.

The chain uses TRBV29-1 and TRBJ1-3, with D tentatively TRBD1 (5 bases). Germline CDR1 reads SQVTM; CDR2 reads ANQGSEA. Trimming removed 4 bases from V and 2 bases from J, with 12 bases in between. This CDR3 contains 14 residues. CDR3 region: CSVAGGGAGNTIYF. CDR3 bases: TGCAGCGTTGCGGGTGGGGGAGCTGGAAACACCATATATTTT.

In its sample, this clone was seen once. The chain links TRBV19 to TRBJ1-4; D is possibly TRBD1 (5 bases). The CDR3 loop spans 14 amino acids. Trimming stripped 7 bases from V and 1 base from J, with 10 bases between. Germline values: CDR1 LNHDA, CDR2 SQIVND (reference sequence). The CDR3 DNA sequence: TGTGCCAGTACTCAAAGGGGAACTAATGAAAAACTGTTTTTT. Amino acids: CASTQRGTNEKLFF.

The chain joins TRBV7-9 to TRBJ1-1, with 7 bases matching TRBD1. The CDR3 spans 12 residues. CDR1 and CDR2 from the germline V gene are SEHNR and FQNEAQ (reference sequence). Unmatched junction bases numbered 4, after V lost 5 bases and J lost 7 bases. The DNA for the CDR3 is TGTGCCAGCAGCCGGACAGGATATGAAGCTTTCTTT. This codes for CASSRTGYEAFF.

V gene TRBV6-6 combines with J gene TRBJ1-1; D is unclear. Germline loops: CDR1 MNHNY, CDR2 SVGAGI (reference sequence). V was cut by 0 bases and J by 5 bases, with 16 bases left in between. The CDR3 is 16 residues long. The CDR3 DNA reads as TGTGCCAGCAGTTACTCGAAGCGGGGTCTTTGGACTGAAGCTTTCTTT. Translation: CASSYSKRGLWTEAFF.

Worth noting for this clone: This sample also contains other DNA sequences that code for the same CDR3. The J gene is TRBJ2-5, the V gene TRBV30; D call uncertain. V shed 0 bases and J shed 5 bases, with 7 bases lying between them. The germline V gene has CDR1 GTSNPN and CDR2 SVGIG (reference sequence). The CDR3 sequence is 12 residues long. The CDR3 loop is CAWSVSRETQYF. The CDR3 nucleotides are TGTGCCTGGAGTGTATCGCGGGAGACCCAGTACTTC.

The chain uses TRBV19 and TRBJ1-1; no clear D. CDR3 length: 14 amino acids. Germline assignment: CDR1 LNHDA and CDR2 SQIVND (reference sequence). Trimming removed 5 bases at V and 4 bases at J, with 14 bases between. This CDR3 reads CASSFGQLGTEAFF. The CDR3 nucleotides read TGTGCCAGTAGTTTTGGCCAACTAGGCACTGAAGCTTTCTTT. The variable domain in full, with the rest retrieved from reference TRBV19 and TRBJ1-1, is DGGITQSPKYLFRKEGQNVTLSCEQNLNHDAMYWYRQDPGQGLRLIYYSQIVNDFQKGDIAEGYSVSREKKESFPLTVTSAQKNPTAFYLCASSFGQLGTEAFFGQGTRLTVV.

The CDR3 DNA follows: TGTGCCAGCAGCTCATTAGGCGCTAGCGGGAGGGGCGATGAGCAGTTCTTC. This sequence encodes CASSSLGASGRGDEQFF. The chain links TRBV7-6 to TRBJ2-1; 12 bases line up with TRBD2. Germline V gene sequence: CDR1 SGHVS, CDR2 FNYEAQ. V shed 4 bases and J 8 bases; nucleotides not matched to a gene: 12. The CDR3 sequence is 17 residues long.

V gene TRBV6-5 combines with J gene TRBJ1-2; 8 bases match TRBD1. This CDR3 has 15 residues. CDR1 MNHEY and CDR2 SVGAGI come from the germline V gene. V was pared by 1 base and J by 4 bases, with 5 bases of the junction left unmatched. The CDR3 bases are TGTGCCAGCAGTTACTTAGACAGGGGCGGCTATGGCTACACCTTC. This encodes CASSYLDRGGYGYTF.

In DNA, the CDR3 is TGTGCCAGCTCACTCCAAGGGACATTAGGCTACGAGCAGTACTTC. Its protein is CASSLQGTLGYEQYF. V is TRBV18 and J is TRBJ2-7; tentatively, D is TRBD1 (6 bases). Germline values: CDR1 KGHSH, CDR2 LQKENI. The CDR3 covers 15 residues. V dropped 4 bases and J dropped 3 bases, with 16 bases sitting between them.

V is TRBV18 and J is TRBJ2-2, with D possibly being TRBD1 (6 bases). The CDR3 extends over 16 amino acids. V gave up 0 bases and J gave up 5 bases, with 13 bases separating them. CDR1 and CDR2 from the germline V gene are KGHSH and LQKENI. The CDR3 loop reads CASSPPLRQGTGELFF. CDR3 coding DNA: TGTGCCAGCTCACCACCGCTCCGGCAGGGGACCGGGGAGCTGTTTTTT.

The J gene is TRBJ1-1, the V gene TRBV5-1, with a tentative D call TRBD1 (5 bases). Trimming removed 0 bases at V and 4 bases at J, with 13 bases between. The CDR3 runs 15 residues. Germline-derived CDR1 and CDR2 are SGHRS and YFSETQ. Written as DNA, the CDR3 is TGCGCCAGCAGCTTGGTGGGGCCCTGGGGCACTGAAGCTTTCTTT. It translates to CASSLVGPWGTEAFF. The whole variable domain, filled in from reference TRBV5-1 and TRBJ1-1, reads KAGVTQTPRYLIKTRGQQVTLSCSPISGHRSVSWYQQTPGQGLQFLFEYFSETQRNKGNFPGRFSGRQFSNSRSEMNVSTLELGDSALYLCASSLVGPWGTEAFFGQGTRLTVV.

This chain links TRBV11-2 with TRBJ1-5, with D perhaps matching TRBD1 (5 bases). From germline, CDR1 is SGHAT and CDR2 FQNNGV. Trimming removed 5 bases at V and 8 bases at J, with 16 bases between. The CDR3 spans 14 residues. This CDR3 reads CASSQVGVGKPQHF. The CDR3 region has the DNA TGTGCCAGCAGCCAGGTGGGGGTAGGGAAGCCCCAGCATTTT. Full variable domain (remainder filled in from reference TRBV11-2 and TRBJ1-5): EAGVAQSPRYKIIEKRQSVAFWCNPISGHATLYWYQQILGQGPKLLIQFQNNGVVDDSQLPKDRFSAERLKGVDSTLKIQPAKLEDSAVYLCASSQVGVGKPQHFGDGTRLSIL.

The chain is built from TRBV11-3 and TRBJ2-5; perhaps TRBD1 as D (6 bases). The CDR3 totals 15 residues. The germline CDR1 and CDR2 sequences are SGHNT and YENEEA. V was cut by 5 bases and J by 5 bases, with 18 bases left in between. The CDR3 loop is CASSDWDDQGETQYF. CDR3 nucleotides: TGTGCCAGCAGCGACTGGGACGACCAGGGGGAGACCCAGTACTTC.

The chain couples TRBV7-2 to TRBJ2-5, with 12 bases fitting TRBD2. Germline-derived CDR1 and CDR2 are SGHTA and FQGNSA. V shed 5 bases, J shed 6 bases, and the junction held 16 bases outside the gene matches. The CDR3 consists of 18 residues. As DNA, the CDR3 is TGTGCCAGCAGCCCCGTTCTGCTCCTAGCGGGAGGGCCGAAGACCCAGTACTTC. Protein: CASSPVLLLAGGPKTQYF. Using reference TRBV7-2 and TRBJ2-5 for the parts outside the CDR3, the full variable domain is GAGVSQSPSNKVTEKGKDVELRCDPISGHTALYWYRQSLGQGLEFLIYFQGNSAPDKSGLPSDRFSAERTGGSVSTLTIQRTQQEDSAVYLCASSPVLLLAGGPKTQYFGPGTRLLVL.

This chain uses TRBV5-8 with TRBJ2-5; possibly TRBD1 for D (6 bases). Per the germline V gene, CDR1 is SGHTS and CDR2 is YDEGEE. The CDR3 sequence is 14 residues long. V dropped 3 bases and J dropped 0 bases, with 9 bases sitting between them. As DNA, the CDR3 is TGTGCCAGCAGCTGGACAGTGTACCAAGAGACCCAGTACTTC. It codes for CASSWTVYQETQYF.